One and the same sample provided the 14 T cell receptor beta chains below, sequenced in a study of human T cells and chemical hapten exposure. The sample's time point: patch test 3, about 24 weeks after DPC sensitization. As for treatment: therapeutic diphenylcyclopropenone sensitization with weekly scalp DPC. Unfractionated whole blood yielded total RNA. TCRdb ran MiXCR on the RACE reads and lists one entry per CDR3 protein. The sample includes under 50,000 distinct CDR3 sequences, 12% of them seen just once. The source was whole blood, collected in connection with sensitization to the hapten diphenylcyclopropenone (DPC). Every receptor here comes from a woman in her 40s with alopecia areata. Some clones in this sample may be carry-over from other donors' samples.

In DNA, the CDR3 is TGTGCCAGCAGATCTAGCGGGAGGGGGTACAATGAGCAGTTCTTC. It specifies CASRSSGRGYNEQFF. The chain links TRBV28 to TRBJ2-1, with 12 bases identical to TRBD2. CDR1 and CDR2 from the germline V gene are MDHEN and SYDVKM. Losses at the gene ends were 6 bases for V and 4 bases for J; bases not matched to a gene: 4. CDR3 size: 15 residues.

This clonotype came up many times. This chain connects TRBV5-1 to TRBJ2-3; D could derive from TRBD1 or TRBD2 (5 bases each). V was pared by 1 base and J by 5 bases, with 14 bases between. Germline V gene data show CDR1 as SGHRS and CDR2 as YFSETQ. The CDR3 extends over 15 amino acids. The CDR3 DNA reads as TGCGCCAGCAGCTTGTCGGGGCAGGCGGGAGATACGCAGTATTTT. It encodes CASSLSGQAGDTQYF.

The CDR3 here is CSVSYTSGADTQYF. DNA of the CDR3: TGCAGCGTCTCTTATACTAGCGGAGCAGATACGCAGTATTTT. This chain connects TRBV29-1 to TRBJ2-3; 8 bases map to TRBD2. Germline assignment: CDR1 SQVTM and CDR2 ANQGSEA. The V and J ends lost 6 bases and 4 bases, in that order; junction bases with no gene match: 9. The CDR3 consists of 14 residues.

The chain carries TRBV6-6 and TRBJ2-5, with D perhaps given as TRBD1 or TRBD2 (6 bases each). Per the germline V gene, CDR1 is MNHNY and CDR2 is SVGAGI (reference sequence). The CDR3 loop spans 15 amino acids. With 0 bases removed from V and 2 bases from J, the gap between germline ends came to 10 bases. In DNA, the CDR3 is TGTGCCAGCAGTTACTCGCGGAGGGGGCAAGAGACCCAGTACTTC. Amino acids: CASSYSRRGQETQYF.

This clonotype appeared many times. The rearrangement links TRBV12-3 or TRBV12-4 to TRBJ1-1; D gene uncertain. The CDR3 has 12 amino acids. Trimming shortened V by 2 bases and J by 4 bases, and 5 bases separated the two germline ends. Written as DNA, the CDR3 is TGTGCCAGCAGTTTATCCATCACTGAAGCTTTCTTT. Its translation is CASSLSITEAFF.

This clonotype was recorded many times. V and J are TRBV29-1 and TRBJ2-3; D remains ambiguous. Trimming stripped 1 base from V and 1 base from J, with 9 bases between. CDR3 size: 14 residues. CDR1 SQVTM and CDR2 ANQGSEA come from the germline V gene. The CDR3 DNA reads TGCAGCGTTGAAGTGGGCTCCGGCACAGATACGCAGTATTTT. The encoded protein is CSVEVGSGTDTQYF.

At least ten counts were recorded for this clonotype. At one end, the junction sequence differs from germline, possibly due to a read error. J is TRBJ1-1 and V is TRBV18; 7 nucleotides match TRBD1. Germline-derived CDR1 and CDR2 are KGHSH and LQKENI. CDR3 length equals 15 residues. The CDR3 here is CASSRETGMNAEAFF. Here the CDR3 DNA reads TGTGCCAGCTCACGCGAGACAGGGATGAACGCTGAAGCTTTCTTT.

At least ten counts were recorded for this clonotype. The chain has TRBV7-9 and TRBJ2-3, with 7 bases matching TRBD2. Germline CDR1 SEHNR, CDR2 FQNEAQ (reference sequence). CDR3 size: 15 residues. V shed 6 bases, J shed 3 bases, and the junction held 9 bases outside the gene matches. Here the CDR3 reads CASRPGLGKTDTQYF. DNA of the CDR3: TGTGCCAGCAGACCCGGACTAGGGAAGACAGATACGCAGTATTTT.

The gene calls are TRBV19 and TRBJ2-1; 8 nucleotides align to TRBD2. This CDR3 is 16 amino acids long. CDR1 and CDR2 (germline): LNHDA, SQIVND (reference sequence). V gave up 6 bases and J gave up 0 bases; unmatched junction bases: 7. CDR3 nucleotide sequence: TGTGCCAGTAGCCGGCCCGGGACTAGCTCCTACAATGAGCAGTTCTTC. Translation gives CASSRPGTSSYNEQFF.

There are many counts of this clonotype. J is TRBJ2-1 and V is TRBV2, with 7 bases fitting TRBD1. The germline gives CDR1 SNHLY, CDR2 FYNNEI. CDR3 length: 13 residues. Losses at the gene ends were 11 bases for V and 6 bases for J; bases not matched to a gene: 10. The DNA for the CDR3 is TGTGCCCAAGACAGGGCCCCCCTCAATGAGCAGTTCTTC. Translation: CAQDRAPLNEQFF.

In this sample, this clonotype turned up many times. This chain connects TRBV12-3 or TRBV12-4 to TRBJ1-1, with D possibly being TRBD1 (5 bases). V lost 6 bases and J lost 6, with 17 bases in between. CDR3 length equals 14 residues. CDR3 sequence (DNA): TGTGCCAGCAGACCCAGGATGGGGGGATCTGAAGCTTTCTTT. It yields the protein CASRPRMGGSEAFF.

The rearrangement uses TRBV29-1 and TRBJ2-1, with unresolved D. CDR3 length equals 10 residues. CDR1 and CDR2 (germline): SQVTM, ANQGSEA. V was trimmed by 7 bases and J by 6 bases, leaving 7 bases between them. The CDR3 loop reads CSGDLNEQFF. The CDR3 DNA reads as TGCAGCGGCGACCTCAATGAGCAGTTCTTC.

This rearrangement joins TRBV5-1 to TRBJ1-1; possible D gene TRBD1, 5 bases. V shed 0 bases and J shed 4 bases, with 13 bases lying between them. Germline V CDR1 and CDR2: SGHRS, YFSETQ. This CDR3 is 15 amino acids long. The CDR3 loop is CASSLGGTQVTEAFF. The CDR3 DNA reads TGCGCCAGCAGCTTGGGCGGGACCCAGGTCACTGAAGCTTTCTTT.

This chain uses TRBV28 with TRBJ2-3, with D hard to call. From germline, CDR1 is MDHEN and CDR2 SYDVKM. With 4 bases removed from V and 2 bases from J, the gap between germline ends came to 10 bases. The CDR3 spans 14 residues. CDR3 loop: CASSWTGPTDTQYF. As DNA, the CDR3 is TGTGCCAGCAGTTGGACGGGTCCCACAGATACGCAGTATTTT.